The 25 T cell receptor beta chains in this list originate from one sample, sequenced in a study of a mutant IDH1 vaccine in newly diagnosed glioma (dated by TCRdb to the early 2020s). No cognate antigen is known for these TCRs. What this sample's time point label stands for: week 11, during vaccination. Every vaccine dose consisted of 300 ug of a 20-mer mutant IDH1 peptide in Montanide, administered subcutaneously together with topical imiquimod. The library relied on the immunoSEQ multiplex PCR assay. TCRdb obtained this table from immuneACCESS and retained in-frame rearrangements with V and J assigned. These tables miss some clones; where compared with another copy, unresolved V genes account for less than half of the shortfall, and the remainder is unexplained. The sample yields 60,000 or so clones; around 89% were counted once. The ten largest account for more than 1.5% of the sample. The sequencing here drew on PBMCs, taken from a glioma patient whose treatment included an IDH1 peptide vaccine. These receptors originate from a man aged 35 to 55 with glioma.

The chain joins TRBV28 to TRBJ2-7, with D possibly being TRBD2 (6 bases). Germline lookup yields CDR1 MDHEN and CDR2 SYDVKM. This CDR3 contains 13 residues. The V end was cut by 2 bases, the J end by 3 bases, with 8 bases between. The CDR3 reads CASSLGRLYEQYV. For the CDR3, the DNA is TGTGCCAGCAGTTTAGGGAGGCTCTACGAGCAGTACGTC.

This clone was seen once. V usage is TRBV27 and J usage is TRBJ2-3; 9 nucleotides agree with TRBD2. The CDR3 is 14 amino acids. V trimming: 4 bases; J trimming: 5 bases; junction bases outside the gene matches: 4. Germline assignment: CDR1 MNHEY and CDR2 SMNVEV (reference sequence). CDR3 residues: CASSYGLARDTQYF. CDR3 nucleotide sequence: TGTGCCAGCAGTTATGGACTAGCGCGAGATACGCAGTATTTT.

J is TRBJ2-2 and V is TRBV28, with D perhaps TRBD1 (6 bases). From germline, CDR1 is MDHEN and CDR2 SYDVKM. V was cut by 4 bases and J by 5 bases, with 14 bases left in between. This CDR3 contains 15 residues. CDR3 DNA: TGTGCCAGCAGTTCCAGGGGCATCAGAACCGGGGAGCTGTTTTTT. This sequence encodes CASSSRGIRTGELFF.

The chain employs TRBV15 and TRBJ1-4, with TRBD1 matching over 8 bases. CDR3 length: 18 residues. Losses at the gene ends were 0 bases for V and 3 bases for J; bases not matched to a gene: 9. CDR1 is LNHNV and CDR2 is YYDKDF in the germline V gene (reference sequence). CDR3 DNA sequence: TGTGCCACCAGCAGAGATTACACCAGGGGGCTATCTAATGAAAAACTGTTTTTT. Encoded protein: CATSRDYTRGLSNEKLFF.

The chain links TRBV19 to TRBJ2-1; 9 nucleotides line up with TRBD2. V lost 1 base to trimming and J lost 8 bases; unmatched junction nucleotides: 0. In germline, CDR1 is LNHDA, CDR2 SQIVND (reference sequence). The length of the CDR3 is 13 residues. The CDR3 coding sequence is TGTGCCAGTAGTATAGGACTAGCGGATGAGCAGTTCTTC. Protein sequence: CASSIGLADEQFF.

The chain has TRBV7-2 and TRBJ1-4; D gene uncertain. CDR3 size: 15 residues. Trimming pared 5 bases from V and 0 bases from J, leaving 10 bases between. Per the germline V gene, CDR1 is SGHTA and CDR2 is FQGNSA. CDR3 region: CASSRSWATNEKLFF. The CDR3 coding sequence is TGTGCCAGCAGCCGGAGCTGGGCAACTAATGAAAAACTGTTTTTT.

V and J are TRBV7-9 and TRBJ2-7; D may be TRBD1 (6 bases). This CDR3 contains 14 residues. Trimming cost V 1 base and J 3 bases, with 10 bases left between them. CDR1 is SEHNR, CDR2 FQNEAQ, per germline (reference sequence). CDR3 sequence (DNA): TGTGCCAGCAGCTTAGGGGGGACATACTACGAGCAGTACTTC. It encodes CASSLGGTYYEQYF. The entire variable domain, with the rest obtained from reference TRBV7-9 and TRBJ2-7, is as follows: DTGVSQNPRHKITKRGQNVTFRCDPISEHNRLYWYRQTLGQGPEFLTYFQNEAQLEKSRLLSDRFSAERPKGSFSTLEIQRTEQGDSAMYLCASSLGGTYYEQYFGPGTRLTVT.

The chain carries TRBV28 and TRBJ2-7, with TRBD1 matching over 10 bases. The CDR3 is made up of 14 amino acids. After removal of 10 bases from V and 0 bases from J, the junction contained 6 bases not matched to a gene. The germline V gene has CDR1 MDHEN and CDR2 SYDVKM. CDR3 in amino acids: CATSGQGHSYEQYF. The CDR3 nucleotides are TGTGCCACCTCGGGACAGGGGCACTCCTACGAGCAGTACTTC.

About this clone itself: Relative to the germline gene, one junction end is altered; a read error may explain this. The V gene is TRBV10-3, the J gene TRBJ1-1; D might be TRBD1 (5 bases). Germline V CDR1 and CDR2: ENHRY, SYGVKD. The CDR3 spans 15 residues. The CDR3 region is CASSLGLEMNTEAFF. CDR3 in DNA: TGTGCCAGCAGTCTGGGACTTGAGATGAACACTGAAGCTTTCTTT.

This clone counts as medium-sized. The rearrangement uses TRBV27 and TRBJ1-6; D remains ambiguous. Germline CDR1 is MNHEY and CDR2 is SMNVEV (reference sequence). Deletions cut 4 bases from V and 0 bases from J, with 10 bases between. CDR3 length: 16 residues. The CDR3 bases are TGTGCCAGCAGTTCCCCGTCCCTCTCCTATAATTCACCCCTCCACTTT. Amino acids: CASSSPSLSYNSPLHF.

The chain uses TRBV7-9 and TRBJ2-3; 11 nucleotides match TRBD2. CDR1 is SEHNR, CDR2 FQNEAQ, per germline (reference sequence). The CDR3 sequence is 18 residues long. J lost 0 bases, V lost 2 bases, and 7 bases had no gene match. CDR3 in amino acids: CASSLLLAGAPSTDTQYF. The CDR3 nucleotides read TGTGCCAGCAGCTTATTACTAGCGGGGGCCCCTAGCACAGATACGCAGTATTTT.

V and J are TRBV25-1 and TRBJ2-1, with 8 bases matching TRBD2. V lost 5 bases to trimming and J lost 7 bases; unmatched junction nucleotides: 13. Germline V gene lookup returns CDR1 MGHDK and CDR2 SYGVNS. This CDR3 spans 16 amino acids. The CDR3 protein is CASSPISGGLGNEQFF. The CDR3 nucleotides read TGTGCCAGCAGTCCCATCAGCGGGGGCCTGGGGAATGAGCAGTTCTTC.

V usage is TRBV29-1 and J usage is TRBJ1-1, with a tentative D call TRBD1 (5 bases). The germline V gene has CDR1 SQVTM and CDR2 ANQGSEA. The CDR3 runs 13 residues. The ends were cut back, 5 bases at V and 4 bases at J, with 14 bases in the middle. This CDR3 reads CSVRPSGGTEAFF. The CDR3 DNA reads TGCAGCGTTCGGCCTAGCGGGGGCACTGAAGCTTTCTTT. The whole variable domain, filled in from reference TRBV29-1 and TRBJ1-1, reads SAVISQKPSRDICQRGTSLTIQCQVDSQVTMMFWYRQQPGQSLTLIATANQGSEATYESGFVIDKFPISRPNLTFSTLTVSNMSPEDSSIYLCSVRPSGGTEAFFGQGTRLTVV.

The genes are TRBV27 and TRBJ2-1; D remains unclear. Trimming removed 7 bases from V and 0 bases from J, with 4 bases in between. CDR3 length: 12 residues. Germline values: CDR1 MNHEY, CDR2 SMNVEV (reference sequence). The CDR3 bases are TGTGCCAGCACGACCTCCTACAATGAGCAGTTCTTC. Amino acids: CASTTSYNEQFF.

The V gene is TRBV19, the J gene TRBJ2-5, with D unresolved. Germline V gives CDR1 LNHDA, CDR2 SQIVND (reference sequence). The CDR3 extends over 13 amino acids. Trimming stripped 11 bases from V and 2 bases from J, with 15 bases between. In nucleotides, the CDR3 is TGTGCCGCGTCGGCCGGATTACAAGAGACCCAGTACTTC. Residues: CAASAGLQETQYF.

The chain carries TRBV4-2 and TRBJ2-7, with TRBD1 matching 12 bases. The length of the CDR3 is 16 residues. Germline CDR1 reads LGHNA; CDR2 reads YNFKEQ. The V and J ends lost 0 bases and 6 bases, in that order; junction bases with no gene match: 6. The CDR3 reads CASSQDARDRGREQYF. The CDR3 DNA is TGTGCCAGCAGCCAAGACGCCCGGGACAGGGGGCGCGAGCAGTACTTC.

This chain connects TRBV5-1 to TRBJ1-1, with a weak D call TRBD1 (6 bases). Germline loops: CDR1 SGHRS, CDR2 YFSETQ. The CDR3 sequence is 13 residues long. Deletions cut 4 bases from V and 5 bases from J, with 12 bases between. The DNA of the CDR3 is TGCGCCAGCAGCGGTGGGGGCTATACTGAAGCTTTCTTT. Translating it yields CASSGGGYTEAFF.

The rearrangement joins TRBV5-4 to TRBJ2-7; 13 nucleotides agree with TRBD2. Trimming at V came to 7 bases and at J to 3 bases, leaving 10 bases not matched to a gene. The CDR3 covers 16 residues. Germline V gene lookup returns CDR1 SGHNT and CDR2 YYREEE (reference sequence). CDR3: CASGKSLAGGIYEQYF. The DNA of the CDR3 is TGTGCCAGCGGAAAATCACTAGCGGGAGGGATCTACGAGCAGTACTTC.

The chain recombines TRBV6-1 with TRBJ2-7; D gene uncertain. V was clipped by 1 base and J by 0 bases, with 10 bases between them. The CDR3 is 15 amino acids. Germline loops: CDR1 MNHNS, CDR2 SASEGT. Here the CDR3 reads CASSEGQWVSYEQYF. CDR3 sequence (DNA): TGTGCCAGCAGTGAAGGGCAGTGGGTCTCCTACGAGCAGTACTTC.

V usage is TRBV9 and J usage is TRBJ2-5; D is uncertain. The CDR3 is 14 residues long. The V and J ends lost 6 bases and 0 bases respectively, with 12 bases between them. Germline-derived CDR1 and CDR2 are SGDLS and YYNGEE. The chain's CDR3 is CASTQWANQETQYF. The DNA of the CDR3 is TGTGCCAGCACCCAGTGGGCAAACCAAGAGACCCAGTACTTC. The variable domain in full, completed from reference TRBV9 and TRBJ2-5, reads DSGVTQTPKHLITATGQRVTLRCSPRSGDLSVYWYQQSLDQGLQFLIQYYNGEERAKGNILERFSAQQFPDLHSELNLSSLELGDSALYFCASTQWANQETQYFGPGTRLLVL.

The gene calls are TRBV9 and TRBJ2-1, with 10 bases fitting TRBD2. The CDR3 totals 16 residues. Germline loops: CDR1 SGDLS, CDR2 YYNGEE. V shed 0 bases and J 9 bases; nucleotides not matched to a gene: 9. For the CDR3, the DNA is TGTGCCAGCAGCGTAGCTCCAGCGGGAGGGCCGGGTGAGCAGTTCTTC. It yields the protein CASSVAPAGGPGEQFF.

The chain recombines TRBV6-4 with TRBJ2-3; TRBD2 matches 7 bases. Germline V gene sequence: CDR1 MRHNA, CDR2 SNTAGT. With V trimmed by 5 bases and J by 0 bases, 2 bases remained unmatched. The CDR3 is made up of 14 amino acids. The DNA of the CDR3 is TGTGCCAGCAGTACTAGCGATAGCACAGATACGCAGTATTTT. Translating gives CASSTSDSTDTQYF.

The chain has TRBV12-5 and TRBJ2-1; TRBD1 is a possible D gene (6 bases). CDR1 LGHNT and CDR2 FRNRAP come from the germline V gene. CDR3 length: 12 residues. Trimming pared 5 bases from V and 8 bases from J, leaving 10 bases between. CDR3 coding DNA: TGTGCTAGTGGTCTATCAGGGGATGAGCAGTTCTTC. Protein: CASGLSGDEQFF.

The rearrangement joins TRBV7-6 to TRBJ2-2, with TRBD1 matching 7 bases. The V gene's germline CDR1 is SGHVS and CDR2 FNYEAQ. CDR3 size: 14 residues. V trimming: 5 bases; J trimming: 6 bases; junction bases outside the gene matches: 6. The chain's CDR3 is CASSPHRGSGELFF. DNA of the CDR3: TGTGCCAGCAGCCCCCACAGGGGATCCGGGGAGCTGTTTTTT.

V and J are TRBV5-1 and TRBJ1-2; 7 bases match TRBD1. The CDR3 is 15 residues long. Looked up from germline, CDR1 is SGHRS and CDR2 is YFSETQ. Trimming cost V 4 bases and J 2 bases; bases outside gene matches: 8. The CDR3 sequence: CASSRTGTENYGYTF. CDR3 nucleotides: TGCGCCAGCAGCCGGACCGGGACAGAGAACTATGGCTACACCTTC.